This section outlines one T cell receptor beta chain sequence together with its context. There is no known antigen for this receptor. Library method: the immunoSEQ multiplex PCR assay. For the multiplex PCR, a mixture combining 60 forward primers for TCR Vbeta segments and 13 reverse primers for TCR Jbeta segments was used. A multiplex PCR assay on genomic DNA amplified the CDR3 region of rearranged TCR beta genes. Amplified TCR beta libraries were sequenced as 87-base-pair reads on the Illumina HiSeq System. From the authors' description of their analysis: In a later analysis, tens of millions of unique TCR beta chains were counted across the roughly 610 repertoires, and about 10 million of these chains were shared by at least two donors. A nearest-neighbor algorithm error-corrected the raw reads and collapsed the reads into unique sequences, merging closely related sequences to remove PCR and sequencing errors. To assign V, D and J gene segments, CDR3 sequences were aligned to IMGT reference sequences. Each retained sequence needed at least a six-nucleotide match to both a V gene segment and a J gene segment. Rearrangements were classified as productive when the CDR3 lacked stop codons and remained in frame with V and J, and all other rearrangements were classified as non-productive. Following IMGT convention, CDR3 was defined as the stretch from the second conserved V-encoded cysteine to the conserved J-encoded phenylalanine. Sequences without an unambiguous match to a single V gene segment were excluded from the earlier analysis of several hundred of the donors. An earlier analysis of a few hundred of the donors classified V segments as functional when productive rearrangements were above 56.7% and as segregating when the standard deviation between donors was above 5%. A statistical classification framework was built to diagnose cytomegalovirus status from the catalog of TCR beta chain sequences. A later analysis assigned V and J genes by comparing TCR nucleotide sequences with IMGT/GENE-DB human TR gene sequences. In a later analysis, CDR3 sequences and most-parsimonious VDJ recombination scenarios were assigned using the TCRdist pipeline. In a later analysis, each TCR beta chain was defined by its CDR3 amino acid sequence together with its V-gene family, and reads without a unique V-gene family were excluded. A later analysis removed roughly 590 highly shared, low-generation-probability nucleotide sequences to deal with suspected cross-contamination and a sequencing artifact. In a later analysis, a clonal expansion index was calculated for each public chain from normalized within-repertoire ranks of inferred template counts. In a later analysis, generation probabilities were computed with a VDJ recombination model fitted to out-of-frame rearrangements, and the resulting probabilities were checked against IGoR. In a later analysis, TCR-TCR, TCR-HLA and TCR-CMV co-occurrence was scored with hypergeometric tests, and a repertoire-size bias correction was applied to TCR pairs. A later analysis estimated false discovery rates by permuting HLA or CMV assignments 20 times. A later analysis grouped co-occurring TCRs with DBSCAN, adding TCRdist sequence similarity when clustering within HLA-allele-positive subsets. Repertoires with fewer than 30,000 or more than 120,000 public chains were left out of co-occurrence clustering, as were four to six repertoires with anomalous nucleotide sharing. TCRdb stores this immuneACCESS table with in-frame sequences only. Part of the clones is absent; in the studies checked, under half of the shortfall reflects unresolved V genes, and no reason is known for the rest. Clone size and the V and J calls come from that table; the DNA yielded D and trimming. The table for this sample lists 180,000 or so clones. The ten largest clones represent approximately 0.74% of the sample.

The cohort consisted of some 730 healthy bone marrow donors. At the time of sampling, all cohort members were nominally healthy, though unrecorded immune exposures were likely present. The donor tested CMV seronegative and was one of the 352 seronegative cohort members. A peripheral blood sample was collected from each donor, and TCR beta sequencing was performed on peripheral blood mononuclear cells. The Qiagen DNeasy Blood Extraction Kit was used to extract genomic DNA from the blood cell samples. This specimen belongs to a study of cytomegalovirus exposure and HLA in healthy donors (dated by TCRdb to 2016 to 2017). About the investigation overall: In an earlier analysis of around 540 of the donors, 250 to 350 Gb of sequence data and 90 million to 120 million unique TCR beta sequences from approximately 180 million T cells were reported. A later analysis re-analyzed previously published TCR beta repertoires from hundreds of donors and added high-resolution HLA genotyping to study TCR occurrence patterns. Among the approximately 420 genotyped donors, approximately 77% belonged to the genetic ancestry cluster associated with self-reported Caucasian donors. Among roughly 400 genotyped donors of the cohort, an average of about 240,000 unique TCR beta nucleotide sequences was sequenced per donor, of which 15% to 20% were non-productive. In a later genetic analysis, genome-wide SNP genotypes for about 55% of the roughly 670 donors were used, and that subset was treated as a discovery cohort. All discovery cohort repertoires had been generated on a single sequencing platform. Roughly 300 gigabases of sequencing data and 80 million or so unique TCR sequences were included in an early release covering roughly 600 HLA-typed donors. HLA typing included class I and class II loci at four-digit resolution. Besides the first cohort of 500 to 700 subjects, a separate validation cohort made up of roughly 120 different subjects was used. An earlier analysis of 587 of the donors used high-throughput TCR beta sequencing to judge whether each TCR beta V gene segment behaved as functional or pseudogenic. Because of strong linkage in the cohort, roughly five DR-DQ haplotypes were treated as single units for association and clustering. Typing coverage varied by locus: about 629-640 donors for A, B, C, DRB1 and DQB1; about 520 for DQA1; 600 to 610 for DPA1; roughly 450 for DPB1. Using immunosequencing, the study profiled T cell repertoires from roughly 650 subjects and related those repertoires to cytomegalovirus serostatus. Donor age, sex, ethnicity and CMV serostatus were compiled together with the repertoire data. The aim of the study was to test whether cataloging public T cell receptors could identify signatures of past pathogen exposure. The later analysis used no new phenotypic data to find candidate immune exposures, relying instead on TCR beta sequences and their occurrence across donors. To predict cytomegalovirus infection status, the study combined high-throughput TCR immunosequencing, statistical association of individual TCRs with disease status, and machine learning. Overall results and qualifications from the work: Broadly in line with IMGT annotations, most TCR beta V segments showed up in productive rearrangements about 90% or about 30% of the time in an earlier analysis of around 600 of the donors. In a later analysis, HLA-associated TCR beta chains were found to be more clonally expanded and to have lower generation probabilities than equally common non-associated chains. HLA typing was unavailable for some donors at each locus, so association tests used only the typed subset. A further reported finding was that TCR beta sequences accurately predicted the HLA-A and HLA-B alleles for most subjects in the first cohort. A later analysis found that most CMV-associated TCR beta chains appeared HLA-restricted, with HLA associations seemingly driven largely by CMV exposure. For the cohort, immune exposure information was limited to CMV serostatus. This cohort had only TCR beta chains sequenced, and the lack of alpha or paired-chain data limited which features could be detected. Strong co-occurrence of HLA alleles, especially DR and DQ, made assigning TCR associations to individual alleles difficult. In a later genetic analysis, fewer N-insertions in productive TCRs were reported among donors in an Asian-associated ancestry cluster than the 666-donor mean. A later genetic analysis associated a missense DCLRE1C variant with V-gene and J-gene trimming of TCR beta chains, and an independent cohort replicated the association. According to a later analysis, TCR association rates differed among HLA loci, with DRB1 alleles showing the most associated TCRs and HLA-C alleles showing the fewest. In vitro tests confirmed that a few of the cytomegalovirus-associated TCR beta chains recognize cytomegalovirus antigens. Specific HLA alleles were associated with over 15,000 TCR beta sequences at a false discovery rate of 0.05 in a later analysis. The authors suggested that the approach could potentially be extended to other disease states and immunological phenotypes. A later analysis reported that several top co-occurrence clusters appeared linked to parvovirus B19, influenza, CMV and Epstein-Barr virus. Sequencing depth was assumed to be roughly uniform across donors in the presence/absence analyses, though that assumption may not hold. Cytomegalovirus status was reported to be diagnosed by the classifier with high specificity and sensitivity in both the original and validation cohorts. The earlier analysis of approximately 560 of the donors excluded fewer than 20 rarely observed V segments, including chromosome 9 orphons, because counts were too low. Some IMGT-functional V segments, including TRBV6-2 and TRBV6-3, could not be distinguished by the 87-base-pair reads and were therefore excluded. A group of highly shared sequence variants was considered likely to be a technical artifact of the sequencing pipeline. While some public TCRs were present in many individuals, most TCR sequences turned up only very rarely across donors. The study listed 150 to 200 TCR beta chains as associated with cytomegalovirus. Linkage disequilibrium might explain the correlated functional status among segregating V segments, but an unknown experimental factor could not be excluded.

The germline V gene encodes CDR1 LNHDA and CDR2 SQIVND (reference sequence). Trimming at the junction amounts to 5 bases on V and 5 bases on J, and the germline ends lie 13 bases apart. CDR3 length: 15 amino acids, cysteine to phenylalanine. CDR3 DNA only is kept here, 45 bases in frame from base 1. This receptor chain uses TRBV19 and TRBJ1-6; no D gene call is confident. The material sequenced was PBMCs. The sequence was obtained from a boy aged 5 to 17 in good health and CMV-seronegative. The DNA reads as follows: TGTGCCAGTAGTGGATCAGTGGGAGATAATTCACCCCTCCACTTT. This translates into CASSGSVGDNSPLHF.